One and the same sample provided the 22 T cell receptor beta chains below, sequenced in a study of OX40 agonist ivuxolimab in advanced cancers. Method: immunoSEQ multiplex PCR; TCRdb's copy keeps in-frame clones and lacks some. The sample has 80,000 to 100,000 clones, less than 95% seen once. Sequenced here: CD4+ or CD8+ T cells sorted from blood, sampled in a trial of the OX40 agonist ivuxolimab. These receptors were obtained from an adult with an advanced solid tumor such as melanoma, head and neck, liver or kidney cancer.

Here the CDR3 DNA reads TGTGCCAGCAGTTTATTGGGACTAGCGGGTTTCCAAGAGACCCAGTACTTC. It is translated as CASSLLGLAGFQETQYF. J is TRBJ2-5 and V is TRBV27; TRBD2 matches at 12 bases. The CDR3 totals 17 residues. V shed 1 base, J shed 1 base, and the junction held 4 bases outside the gene matches. From germline, CDR1 is MNHEY and CDR2 SMNVEV (reference sequence).

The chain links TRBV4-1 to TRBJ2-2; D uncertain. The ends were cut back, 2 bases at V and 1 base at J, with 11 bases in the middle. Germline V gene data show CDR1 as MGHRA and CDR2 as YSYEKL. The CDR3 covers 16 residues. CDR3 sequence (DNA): TGCGCCAGCAGCCAAAAAGTTGCCTTGAACACCGGGGAGCTGTTTTTT. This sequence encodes CASSQKVALNTGELFF.

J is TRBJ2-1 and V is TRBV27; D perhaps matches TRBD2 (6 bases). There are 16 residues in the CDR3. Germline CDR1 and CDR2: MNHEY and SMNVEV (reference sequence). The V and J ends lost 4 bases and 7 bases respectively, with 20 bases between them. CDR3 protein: CASSSSRAGPPNEQFF. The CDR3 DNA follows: TGTGCCAGCAGTTCCTCTCGGGCGGGGCCCCCTAATGAGCAGTTCTTC.

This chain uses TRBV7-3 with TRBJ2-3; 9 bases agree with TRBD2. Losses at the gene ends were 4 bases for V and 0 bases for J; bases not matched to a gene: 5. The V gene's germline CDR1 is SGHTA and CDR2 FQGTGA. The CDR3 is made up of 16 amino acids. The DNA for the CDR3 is TGTGCCAGCAGCTCCGTAGCGGGAGTAAGCACAGATACGCAGTATTTT. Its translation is CASSSVAGVSTDTQYF.

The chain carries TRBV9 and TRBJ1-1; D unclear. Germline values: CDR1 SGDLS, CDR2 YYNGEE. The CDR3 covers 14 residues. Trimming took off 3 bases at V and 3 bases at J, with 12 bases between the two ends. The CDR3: CASSATGWDTEAFF. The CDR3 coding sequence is TGTGCCAGCAGCGCCACCGGATGGGACACTGAAGCTTTCTTT.

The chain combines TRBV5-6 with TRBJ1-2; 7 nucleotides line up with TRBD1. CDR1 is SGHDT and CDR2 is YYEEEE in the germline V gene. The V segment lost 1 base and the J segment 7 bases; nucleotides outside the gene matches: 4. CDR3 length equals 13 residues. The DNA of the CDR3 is TGTGCCAGCAGCTTGAGGCAGGGGGGTGGCTACACCTTC. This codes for CASSLRQGGGYTF. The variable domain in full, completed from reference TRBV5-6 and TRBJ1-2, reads DAGVTQSPTHLIKTRGQQVTLRCSPKSGHDTVSWYQQALGQGPQFIFQYYEEEERQRGNFPDRFSGHQFPNYSSELNVNALLLGDSALYLCASSLRQGGGYTFGSGTRLTVV.

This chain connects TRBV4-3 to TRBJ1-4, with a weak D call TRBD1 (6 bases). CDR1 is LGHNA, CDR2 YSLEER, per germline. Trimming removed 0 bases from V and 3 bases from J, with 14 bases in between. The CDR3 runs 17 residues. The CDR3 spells CASSQDARGGANEKLFF. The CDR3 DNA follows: TGCGCCAGCAGCCAAGATGCCAGGGGAGGCGCTAATGAAAAACTGTTTTTT.

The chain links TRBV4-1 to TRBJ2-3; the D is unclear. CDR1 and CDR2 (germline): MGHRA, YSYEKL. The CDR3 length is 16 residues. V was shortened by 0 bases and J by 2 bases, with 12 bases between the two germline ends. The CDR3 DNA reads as TGCGCCAGCAGCCAAGATGGGAAGGCTAACACAGATACGCAGTATTTT. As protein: CASSQDGKANTDTQYF.

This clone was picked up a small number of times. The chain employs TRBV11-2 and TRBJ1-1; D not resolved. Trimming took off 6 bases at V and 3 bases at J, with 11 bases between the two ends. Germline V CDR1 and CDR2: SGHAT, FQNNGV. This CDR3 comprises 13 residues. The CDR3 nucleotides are TGTGCCAGCAGTTTGTTGTCCGACACTGAAGCTTTCTTT. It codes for CASSLLSDTEAFF.

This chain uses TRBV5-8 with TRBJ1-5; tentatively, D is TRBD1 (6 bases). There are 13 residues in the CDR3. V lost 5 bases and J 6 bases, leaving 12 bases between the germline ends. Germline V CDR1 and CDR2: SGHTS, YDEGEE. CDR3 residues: CASSLVQGQPQHF. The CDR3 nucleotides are TGTGCCAGCAGTCTCGTACAGGGTCAGCCCCAGCATTTT. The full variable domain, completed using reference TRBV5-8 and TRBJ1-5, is EAGVTQSPTHLIKTRGQQATLRCSPISGHTSVYWYQQALGLGLQFLLWYDEGEERNRGNFPPRFSGRQFPNYSSELNVNALELEDSALYLCASSLVQGQPQHFGDGTRLSIL.

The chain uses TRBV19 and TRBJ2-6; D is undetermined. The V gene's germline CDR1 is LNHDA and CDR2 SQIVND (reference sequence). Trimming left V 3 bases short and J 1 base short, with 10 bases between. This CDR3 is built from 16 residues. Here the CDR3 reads CASSIQSGSGANVLTF. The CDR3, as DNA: TGTGCCAGTAGTATTCAGTCCGGGTCTGGGGCCAACGTCCTGACTTTC.

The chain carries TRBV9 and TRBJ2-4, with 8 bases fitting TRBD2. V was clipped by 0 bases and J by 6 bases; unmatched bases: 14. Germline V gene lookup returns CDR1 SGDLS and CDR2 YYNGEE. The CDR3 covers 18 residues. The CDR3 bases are TGTGCCAGCAGCGTAGAAGACGGCGGGGGGACCCCCGTAAACATTCAGTACTTC. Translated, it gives CASSVEDGGGTPVNIQYF.

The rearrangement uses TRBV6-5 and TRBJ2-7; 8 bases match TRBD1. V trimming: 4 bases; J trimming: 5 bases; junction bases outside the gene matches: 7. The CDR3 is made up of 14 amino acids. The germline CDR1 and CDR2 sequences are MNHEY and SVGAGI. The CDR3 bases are TGTGCCAGCAGTTCCTGGACAGGGCGAAACGAGCAGTACTTC. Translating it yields CASSSWTGRNEQYF.

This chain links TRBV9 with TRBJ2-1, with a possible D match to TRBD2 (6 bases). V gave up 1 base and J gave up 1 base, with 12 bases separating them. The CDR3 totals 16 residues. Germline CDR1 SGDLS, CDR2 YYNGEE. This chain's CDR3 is CASSVTGSGSYNEQFF. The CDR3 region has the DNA TGTGCCAGCAGCGTAACGGGTAGCGGATCCTACAATGAGCAGTTCTTC.

CDR3 sequence (DNA): TGTGCCAGCAGCTCGGCCGGGACAGGCAGCAAAAGCTCCTACGAGCAGTACTTC. It codes for CASSSAGTGSKSSYEQYF. V gene TRBV5-4 combines with J gene TRBJ2-7, with 8 bases aligning to TRBD1. From germline, CDR1 is SGHNT and CDR2 YYREEE (reference sequence). This CDR3 spans 18 amino acids. The junction had 14 bases not matched to a gene; V was cut back by 3 bases and J by 0 bases.

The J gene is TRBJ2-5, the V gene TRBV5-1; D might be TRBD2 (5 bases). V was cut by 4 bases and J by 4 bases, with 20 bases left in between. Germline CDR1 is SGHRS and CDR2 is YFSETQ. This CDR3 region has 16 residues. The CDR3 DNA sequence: TGCGCCAGCAGCCCGAGGGTTGGCGTTTATTCAGAGACCCAGTACTTC. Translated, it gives CASSPRVGVYSETQYF.

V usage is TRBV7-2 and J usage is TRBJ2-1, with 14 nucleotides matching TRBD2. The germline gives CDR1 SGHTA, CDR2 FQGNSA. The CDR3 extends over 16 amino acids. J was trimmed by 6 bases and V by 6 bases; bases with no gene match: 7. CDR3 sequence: CASRFPGTSGSNEQFF. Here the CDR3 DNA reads TGTGCCAGCAGATTTCCCGGGACTAGCGGGAGCAATGAGCAGTTCTTC.

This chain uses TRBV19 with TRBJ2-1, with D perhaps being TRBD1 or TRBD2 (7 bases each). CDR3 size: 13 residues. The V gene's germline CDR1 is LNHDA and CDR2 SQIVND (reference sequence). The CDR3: CASGWQGGNEQFF. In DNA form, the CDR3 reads TGTGCGAGTGGTTGGCAGGGGGGGAATGAGCAGTTCTTC.

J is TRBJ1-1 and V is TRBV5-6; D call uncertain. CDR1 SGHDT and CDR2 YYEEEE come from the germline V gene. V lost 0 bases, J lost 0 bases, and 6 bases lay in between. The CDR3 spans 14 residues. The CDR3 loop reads CASSLVSLNTEAFF. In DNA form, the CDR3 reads TGTGCCAGCAGCTTGGTCAGTCTGAACACTGAAGCTTTCTTT.

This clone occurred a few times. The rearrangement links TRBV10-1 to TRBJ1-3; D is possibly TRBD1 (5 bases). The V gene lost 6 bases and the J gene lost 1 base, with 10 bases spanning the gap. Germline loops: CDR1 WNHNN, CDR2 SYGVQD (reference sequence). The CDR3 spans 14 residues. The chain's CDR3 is CASSPGGSGNTIYF. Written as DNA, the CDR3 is TGCGCCAGCAGCCCCGGGGGATCTGGAAACACCATATATTTT.

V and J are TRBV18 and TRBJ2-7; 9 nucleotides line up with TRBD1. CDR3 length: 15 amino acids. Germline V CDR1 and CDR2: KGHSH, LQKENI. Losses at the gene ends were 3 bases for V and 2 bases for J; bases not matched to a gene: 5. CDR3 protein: CASSPGTGFPYEQYF. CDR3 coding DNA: TGTGCCAGCTCACCTGGGACAGGGTTTCCCTACGAGCAGTACTTC.

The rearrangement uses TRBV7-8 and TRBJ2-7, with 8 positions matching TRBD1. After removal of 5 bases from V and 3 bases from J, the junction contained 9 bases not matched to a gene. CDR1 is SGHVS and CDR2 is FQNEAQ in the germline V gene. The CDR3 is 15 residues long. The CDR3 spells CASSRRGQGIYEQYF. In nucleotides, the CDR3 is TGTGCCAGCAGCCGACGCGGACAGGGAATCTACGAGCAGTACTTC.